The 8 T cell receptor beta chains below come from one sample, sequenced in a study of blood T cells in healthy people across ages. A J-beta primer mix and a sample-barcoded 5' primer were used in a second PCR of about 7 to 11 cycles. TCRdb passed the 5' RACE reads through MiXCR, listing each CDR3 protein once. The profile shows about 800,000 distinct CDR3 sequences, less than 60% of them singletons. Material for sequencing was blood. The receptors derive from an older man in good health.

V usage is TRBV20-1 and J usage is TRBJ1-5; possibly TRBD1 for D (6 bases). This CDR3 has 16 amino acids. Trimming took off 4 bases at V and 0 bases at J, with 16 bases between the two ends. Per the germline V gene, CDR1 is DFQATT and CDR2 is SNEGSKA (reference sequence). The CDR3 loop is CSAKKYGQHSNQPQHF. The CDR3 DNA reads TGCAGTGCTAAGAAATACGGACAGCATAGCAATCAGCCCCAGCATTTT.

This chain links TRBV11-1 with TRBJ2-7; 9 bases line up with TRBD1. CDR3 length: 16 residues. J was trimmed by 0 bases and V by 5 bases; bases with no gene match: 8. Germline V gene data show CDR1 as SGHAT and CDR2 as FQDESV (reference sequence). The CDR3 is CASSDERDRASYEQYF. CDR3 sequence (DNA): TGTGCCAGCAGCGATGAACGGGACAGGGCCTCCTACGAGCAGTACTTC.

This clonotype has at least ten counts. CDR3 protein: CASSLGRDEQETQYF. The CDR3 DNA sequence: TGTGCCAGCAGCTTAGGCAGGGACGAGCAAGAGACCCAGTACTTC. The chain uses TRBV7-2 and TRBJ2-5, with D perhaps given as TRBD1 or TRBD2 (5 bases each). The CDR3 has 15 residues. Trimming removed 1 base at V and 2 bases at J, with 11 bases between. Germline CDR1 is SGHTA and CDR2 is FQGNSA.

CDR3 residues: CASSQPGQGTYGYTF. CDR3 bases: TGTGCCAGCAGTCAACCGGGACAGGGCACCTATGGCTACACCTTC. This chain uses TRBV12-3 or TRBV12-4 with TRBJ1-2; 9 bases align to TRBD1. This CDR3 contains 15 residues. V shed 5 bases, J shed 4 bases, and the junction held 8 bases outside the gene matches.

This sequence joins TRBV7-6 and TRBJ2-5; TRBD1 matches 8 bases. Looked up from germline, CDR1 is SGHVS and CDR2 is FNYEAQ. The CDR3 has 15 amino acids. V shed 6 bases, J shed 2 bases, and the junction held 8 bases outside the gene matches. CDR3 sequence: CASSLGQGIQETQYF. The CDR3 DNA sequence: TGTGCCAGCAGTCTTGGACAGGGTATTCAAGAGACCCAGTACTTC.

The chain employs TRBV20-1 and TRBJ2-1; D is unresolved. The CDR3 spans 12 residues. Germline V gives CDR1 DFQATT, CDR2 SNEGSKA (reference sequence). The germline V and J ends were trimmed by 5 bases and 4 bases, with 9 bases remaining between them. Here the CDR3 reads CSAPAEYNEQFF. CDR3 nucleotides: TGCAGTGCTCCCGCGGAGTACAATGAGCAGTTCTTC.

A single count supports this clonotype. The chain carries TRBV6-5 and TRBJ2-2, with D perhaps TRBD1 (6 bases). Germline loops: CDR1 MNHEY, CDR2 SVGAGI. This CDR3 contains 16 residues. V lost 5 bases, J lost 4 bases, and 17 bases lay in between. The DNA of the CDR3 is TGTGCCAGCAGTCTTAGGCAGGGGATGGGCACCGGGGAGCTGTTTTTT. This translates into CASSLRQGMGTGELFF.

This clonotype turned up a few times. This chain uses TRBV29-1 with TRBJ2-5; D is ambiguous. The germline V and J ends were trimmed by 0 bases and 13 bases, with 15 bases remaining between them. The CDR3 contains 12 residues. CDR1 is SQVTM and CDR2 is ANQGSEA in the germline V gene. CDR3 DNA sequence: TGCAGCGTTGAAGACCCGGGCCTCCCCCCGTACTTC. Translation gives CSVEDPGLPPYF.